This TCR beta chain was found in a study of blood T cell repertoires in COVID-19. This clone has just one count. The V end was cut by 2 bases, the J end by 5 bases, with 18 bases between. Germline-derived CDR1 and CDR2 are MNHNS and SASEGT. The CDR3 extends over 16 amino acids. The data were produced by immunoSEQ multiplex PCR, yet TCRdb's version contains in-frame clones alone and is incomplete. The sample includes 180,000 or so clones, around 91% of them seen just once. The sequence was obtained from a woman between 18 and 29 years old who had recovered from COVID-19. Material for sequencing was PBMCs or T cells enriched from blood (not recorded which). The chain carries TRBV6-1 and TRBJ1-2; D possibly corresponds to TRBD1 (5 bases). The CDR3 region has the DNA TGTGCCAGCAGTGAAATAGGGGCGAGGGAGGGGTATGGCTACACCTTC. Its protein is CASSEIGAREGYGYTF.